The rows below give T cell receptor beta chains drawn from one sample of a study of T cells in Graves' hyperthyroidism and ophthalmopathy. TCRdb re-derived calls from the multiplex PCR reads in MiXCR, one entry per CDR3 protein. The sample has 450,000 to 550,000 distinct CDR3 sequences; approximately 25% are singletons. Sequencing was carried out using blood. These receptors were taken from a woman aged 25-40 years with Graves' ophthalmopathy. CDR3s include the opening cysteine and the closing phenylalanine or tryptophan. The D gene is left open where the match is weak. Clone size, where shown, is once, few, many, or a class for clones that have expanded.

14,TRBJ1-6,many,-,TRBV20-1,CSASGTGGHSPLHF,TGCAGTGCTAGCGGGACGGGAGGACATTCACCCCTCCACTTT
12,TRBJ2-2,-,-,TRBV28,CASRWQLGELFF,TGTGCCAGCAGATGGCAGCTCGGGGAGCTGTTTTTT
15,TRBJ1-2,-,TRBD1,TRBV9,CASSVAGQGWDGYTF,TGTGCCAGCAGCGTAGCGGGACAGGGTTGGGATGGCTACACCTTC
17,TRBJ1-1,-,TRBD1,TRBV6-2/TRBV6-3,CASSSPGTGHLNTEAFF,TGTGCCAGCAGTTCCCCCGGGACAGGACACTTGAACACTGAAGCTTTCTTT
13,TRBJ2-5,many,-,TRBV5-5,CASSLLVQETQYF,TGTGCCAGCAGCTTGTTGGTACAAGAGACCCAGTACTTC
12,TRBJ1-2,many,TRBD1,TRBV19,CASRDRAPGYTF,TGTGCCAGTAGGGACAGGGCGCCGGGCTACACCTTC
13,TRBJ1-2,few,-,TRBV6-1,CASSPRSNYGYTF,TGTGCCAGCAGTCCCAGGTCTAACTATGGCTACACCTTC
16,TRBJ2-5,many,TRBD2,TRBV2,CASSERIAGGRETQYF,TGTGCCAGCAGTGAAAGAATTGCGGGGGGGCGTGAGACCCAGTACTTC
15,TRBJ2-7,-,-,TRBV7-8,CASSLEAAYSYEQYF,TGTGCCAGCAGCTTAGAGGCGGCCTACTCCTACGAGCAGTACTTC
16,TRBJ2-7,many,TRBD1,TRBV15,CATSRGDGTGLYEQYF,TGTGCCACCAGCAGAGGTGACGGGACAGGGCTTTACGAGCAGTACTTC
11,TRBJ2-3,-,-,TRBV6-1,CASSQPYTQYF,TGTGCCAGCAGTCAGCCTTATACGCAGTATTTT
15,TRBJ2-5,many,TRBD1,TRBV5-1,CASSFGGTGGETQYF,TGCGCCAGCAGCTTTGGGGGGACAGGGGGCGAGACCCAGTACTTC
14,TRBJ2-4,-,-,TRBV20-1,CSARDALAKNIQYF,TGCAGTGCTAGAGATGCCTTAGCCAAAAACATTCAGTACTTC
14,TRBJ1-6,few,-,TRBV18,CASSPGIQNSPLHF,TGTGCCAGCTCACCTGGGATCCAAAATTCACCCCTCCACTTT
13,TRBJ2-2,-,-,TRBV19,CASKRKDTGELFF,TGTGCCAGTAAGCGTAAAGACACCGGGGAGCTGTTTTTT
15,TRBJ1-1,many,-,TRBV6-5,CASSYSGGLNTEAFF,TGTGCCAGCAGTTACTCCGGGGGGCTGAACACTGAAGCTTTCTTT
17,TRBJ2-7,few,-,TRBV5-1,CASSPGSGVKLSYEQYF,TGCGCCAGCAGCCCCGGGTCGGGGGTAAAACTCTCCTACGAGCAGTACTTC